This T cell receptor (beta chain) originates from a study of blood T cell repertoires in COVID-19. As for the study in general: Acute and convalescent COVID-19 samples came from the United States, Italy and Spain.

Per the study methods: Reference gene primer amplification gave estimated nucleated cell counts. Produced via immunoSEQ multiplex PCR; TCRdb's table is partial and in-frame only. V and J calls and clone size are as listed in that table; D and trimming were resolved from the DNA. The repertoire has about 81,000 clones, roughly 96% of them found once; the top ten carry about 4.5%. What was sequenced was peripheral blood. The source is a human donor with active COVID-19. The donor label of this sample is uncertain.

CDR3 DNA: TGTGCCAGCAGCTTAGTAGCCCCTTGGGAGCAGTACTTC. As protein: CASSLVAPWEQYF. This chain connects TRBV11-2 to TRBJ2-7; D unresolved. The V and J ends lost 1 base and 7 bases respectively, with 11 bases between them. The germline V gene has CDR1 SGHAT and CDR2 FQNNGV. The CDR3 runs 13 residues. The whole variable domain, filled in from reference TRBV11-2 and TRBJ2-7, reads EAGVAQSPRYKIIEKRQSVAFWCNPISGHATLYWYQQILGQGPKLLIQFQNNGVVDDSQLPKDRFSAERLKGVDSTLKIQPAKLEDSAVYLCASSLVAPWEQYFGPGTRLTVT.